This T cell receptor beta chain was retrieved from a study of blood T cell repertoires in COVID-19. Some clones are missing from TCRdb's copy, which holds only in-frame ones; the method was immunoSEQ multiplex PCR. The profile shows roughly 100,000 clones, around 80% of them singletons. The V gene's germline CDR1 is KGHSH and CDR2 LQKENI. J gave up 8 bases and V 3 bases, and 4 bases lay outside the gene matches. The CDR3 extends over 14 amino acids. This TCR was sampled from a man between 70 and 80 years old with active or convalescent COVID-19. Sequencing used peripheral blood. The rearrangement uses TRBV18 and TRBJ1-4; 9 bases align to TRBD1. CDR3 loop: CASSPTGTGEKLFF. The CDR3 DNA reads TGTGCCAGCTCACCTACCGGGACAGGGGAAAAACTGTTTTTT.